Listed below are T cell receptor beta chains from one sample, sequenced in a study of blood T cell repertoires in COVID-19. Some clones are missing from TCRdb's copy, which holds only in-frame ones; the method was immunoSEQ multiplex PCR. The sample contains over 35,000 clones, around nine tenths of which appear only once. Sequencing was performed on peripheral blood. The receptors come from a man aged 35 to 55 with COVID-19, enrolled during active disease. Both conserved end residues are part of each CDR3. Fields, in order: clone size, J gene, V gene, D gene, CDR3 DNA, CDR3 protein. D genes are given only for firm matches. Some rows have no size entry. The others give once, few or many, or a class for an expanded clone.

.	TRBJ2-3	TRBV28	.	TGTGCCAGCAGTTCCGGACTAGATACGCAGTATTTT	CASSSGLDTQYF
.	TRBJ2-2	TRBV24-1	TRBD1	TGTGCCACCAGTGATACGGGACAGGGCTACACCGGGGAGCTGTTTTTT	CATSDTGQGYTGELFF
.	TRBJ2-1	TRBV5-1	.	TGCGCCAGCAGCCCGGGGGCGGCCGGAGGACAGGTTGAGCAGTTCTTC	CASSPGAAGGQVEQFF
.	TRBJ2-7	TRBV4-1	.	TGCGCCAGCAGCCAAGGATTACTAGGATCCTACGAGCAGTACTTC	CASSQGLLGSYEQYF
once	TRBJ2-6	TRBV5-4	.	TGTGCCAGCAGCTTGGAGGGGTTCACTGGGGCCAACGTCCTGACTTTC	CASSLEGFTGANVLTF
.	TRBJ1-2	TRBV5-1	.	TGCGCCAGCAGCGGAGGACAGAGCACTAACTATGGCTACACCTTC	CASSGGQSTNYGYTF
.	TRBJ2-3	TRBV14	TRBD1	TGTGCCAGCAGCGAAGAATACAGGGGAGATACGCAGTATTTT	CASSEEYRGDTQYF
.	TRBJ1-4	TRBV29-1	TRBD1	TGCAGCGTTGGGACAGGTCGGGAAAAACTGTTTTTT	CSVGTGREKLFF
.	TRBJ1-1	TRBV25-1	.	TGTGCCAGCAGGATACAGGGTAACACTGAAGCTTTCTTT	CASRIQGNTEAFF
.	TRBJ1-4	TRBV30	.	TGTGCCTGGAGTGTAGCGGGTTTTGCGGGTCTCCGGGAAAAACTGTTTTTT	CAWSVAGFAGLREKLFF
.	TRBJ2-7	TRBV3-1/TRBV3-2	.	TGTGCCAGCAGCCGGGGCGGGGACCTCCTACGAGTGCAGTACTTC	CASSRGGDLLRVQYF
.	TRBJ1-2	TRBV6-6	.	TGTGCCAGCAGTTACTTGCAGGGCAACTATGGCTACACCTTC	CASSYLQGNYGYTF
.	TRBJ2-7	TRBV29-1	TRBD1	TGCAGCGTGGGACAGCTTAGCTCCTACGAGCAGTACTTC	CSVGQLSSYEQYF
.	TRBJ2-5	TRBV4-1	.	TGCGCCAGCAGCCAAGACGACTACAAACAAGAGACCCAGTACTTC	CASSQDDYKQETQYF
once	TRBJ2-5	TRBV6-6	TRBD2	TGTGCCAGCAGTCGGGGGATCGGGACCGCCCCGGGGGGGACCCAGTACTTC	CASSRGIGTAPGGTQYF
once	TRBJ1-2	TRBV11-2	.	TGTGCCAGCAGCTTAGAAGGGGCGGGACTCTCACCCTATGGCTACACCTTC	CASSLEGAGLSPYGYTF
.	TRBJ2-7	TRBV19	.	TGTGCCAGTAGTATAGCGTCCGAGCAGTACTTC	CASSIASEQYF
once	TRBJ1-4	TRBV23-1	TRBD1	TGCGCCAGCAGTCAATATCCTCGACCCAGGGGGAGAAATGAAAAACTGTTTTTT	CASSQYPRPRGRNEKLFF
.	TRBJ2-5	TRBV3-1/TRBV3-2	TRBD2	TGTGCCAGCAGCCAAGGGGCCCAAACCGGGACTATGCCGGGTGCCCAGTACTTC	CASSQGAQTGTMPGAQYF
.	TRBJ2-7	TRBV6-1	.	TGTGCCAGCAGTGAACCCGGACTGGGAGGCGAGCAGTACTTC	CASSEPGLGGEQYF
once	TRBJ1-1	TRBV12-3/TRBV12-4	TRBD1	TGTGCCAGCAGTCGGACAGGGGGTTTTGAAGCTTTCTTT	CASSRTGGFEAFF
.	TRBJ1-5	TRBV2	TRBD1	TGTGCCAGCAAAGGGGACAGGGTCTCCAATCAGCCCCAGCATTTT	CASKGDRVSNQPQHF
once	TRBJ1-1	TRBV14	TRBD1	TGTGCCAGCAGCCAAGATCCAGGGGGCCGGACTGAAGCTTTCTTT	CASSQDPGGRTEAFF
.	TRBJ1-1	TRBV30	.	TGTGCCTGGACCAAATCCCCCGCGGCCAGCGGAGCTTTCTTT	CAWTKSPAASGAFF
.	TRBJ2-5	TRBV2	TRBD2	TGTGCCAGCAGTAACACCGGGACTAGCGGGGAGACCCAGTACTTC	CASSNTGTSGETQYF
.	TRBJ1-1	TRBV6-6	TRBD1	TGTGCCAGCAGTTCAGTGACAGGGGTCACTGAAGCTTTCTTT	CASSSVTGVTEAFF
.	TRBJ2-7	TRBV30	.	TGTGCCTGGAGAGTTCGGCAGGCTGGGGAGCAGTACTTC	CAWRVRQAGEQYF
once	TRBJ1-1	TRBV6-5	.	TGTGCCAGCAGTCGGGTAAGGGGCGAAGCTTTCTTT	CASSRVRGEAFF
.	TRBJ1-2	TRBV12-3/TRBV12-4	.	TGTGCCAGCAGCTCCACTGCTAACTATGGCTACACCTTC	CASSSTANYGYTF
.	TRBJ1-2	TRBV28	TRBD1	TGTGCCAGCCGACAGGGGGCAGGCGGCTACACCTTC	CASRQGAGGYTF
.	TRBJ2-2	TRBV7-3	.	TGTGCCAGCAGCTTAATTGGCAGGGTATCTGGGGAGCTGTTTTTT	CASSLIGRVSGELFF
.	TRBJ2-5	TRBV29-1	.	TGCAGCGTTGAGCACAGCCAAGAGACCCAGTACTTC	CSVEHSQETQYF
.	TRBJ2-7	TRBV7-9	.	TGTGCCAGCAGCTCCTCGTTCAGTAGCAGCTCCTACGAGCAGTACTTC	CASSSSFSSSSYEQYF
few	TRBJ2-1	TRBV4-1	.	TGCGCCAGCAGCAGCCGGGTAGCGCAAGCCTACAATGAGCAGTTCTTC	CASSSRVAQAYNEQFF
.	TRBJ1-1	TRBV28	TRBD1	TGTGCCAGCAGTTGGACAGGGAACACTGAAGCTTTCTTT	CASSWTGNTEAFF
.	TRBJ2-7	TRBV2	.	TGTGCCAGCAGTGACACAGGGGACTCAGGCTACGAGCAGTACTTC	CASSDTGDSGYEQYF
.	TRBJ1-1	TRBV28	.	TGTGCCAGCAGCGGAGGTACGAGGACTGAAGCTTTCTTT	CASSGGTRTEAFF